The 19 T cell receptor beta chains listed next were all sequenced from one sample in a study of response to subunit inactivated influenza vaccine. TCRdb used MiXCR to reprocess the RT-PCR reads, holding one entry per CDR3 protein. The repertoire holds roughly 700,000 distinct CDR3 sequences, about 14% seen once, with around 6.5% in the top ten. The starting material was PBMCs from blood, obtained 14 to 15 days before vaccination. The receptors here all came from a man aged 45-65 years who received an inactivated influenza vaccine.

The CDR3 bases are TGTGCCAGCAGTCCCCGGACTAGCGGGTACACAGATACGCAGTATTTT. Residues: CASSPRTSGYTDTQYF. The chain has TRBV28 and TRBJ2-3; 11 bases map to TRBD2. The CDR3 covers 16 residues. After removal of 5 bases from V and 2 bases from J, the junction contained 6 bases not matched to a gene. Germline CDR1 and CDR2: MDHEN and SYDVKM. The whole variable domain, remainder taken from reference TRBV28 and TRBJ2-3, is DVKVTQSSRYLVKRTGEKVFLECVQDMDHENMFWYRQDPGLGLRLIYFSYDVKMKEKGDIPEGYSVSREKKERFSLILESASTNQTSMYLCASSPRTSGYTDTQYFGPGTRLTVL.

The J gene is TRBJ1-4, the V gene TRBV20-1; D gene ambiguous. Germline assignment: CDR1 DFQATT and CDR2 SNEGSKA (reference sequence). Trimming pared 4 bases from V and 4 bases from J, leaving 4 bases between. This CDR3 has 11 residues. This CDR3 is CSAKLNEKLFF. In DNA form, the CDR3 reads TGCAGTGCTAAACTTAATGAAAAACTGTTTTTT.

Only a few counts were recorded for this clonotype. The V gene is TRBV24-1, the J gene TRBJ2-7; perhaps TRBD1 as D (6 bases). Germline-derived CDR1 and CDR2 are KGHDR and SFDVKD. V lost 10 bases, J lost 0 bases, and 18 bases lay in between. This CDR3 is built from 15 residues. The DNA of the CDR3 is TGTGCCACGGAAGCCTTCGGGACAAACTCCTACGAGCAGTACTTC. Translating it yields CATEAFGTNSYEQYF.

There are a few counts of this clonotype. The chain recombines TRBV7-3 with TRBJ2-3; 13 bases align to TRBD2. From germline, CDR1 is SGHTA and CDR2 FQGTGA. The length of the CDR3 is 18 residues. J was trimmed by 6 bases and V by 0 bases; bases with no gene match: 9. CDR3 nucleotide sequence: TGTGCCAGCAGCTTAACCCCCGTGGGACTAGCGGGAATCGATACGCAGTATTTT. Translating gives CASSLTPVGLAGIDTQYF.

This clonotype occurred a few times. V and J are TRBV4-2 and TRBJ2-5; 8 bases agree with TRBD2. The CDR3 is 15 residues long. Germline-derived CDR1 and CDR2 are LGHNA and YNFKEQ. V was pared by 1 base and J by 1 base, with 2 bases of the junction left unmatched. In nucleotides, the CDR3 is TGTGCCAGCAGCCAAGCAGCGGGGGTCCAAGAGACCCAGTACTTC. Translation gives CASSQAAGVQETQYF.

V usage is TRBV21-1 and J usage is TRBJ1-2. TRBV21-1 is shown as a pseudogene. The CDR3 length is 12 residues. The CDR3 nucleotides read TGTGCCAGCAGCAATAAACATTCTGGCTACACCTTC. Its translation: CASSNKHSGYTF.

This clonotype has a count of ten or more. This sequence joins TRBV2 and TRBJ2-4; TRBD1 is a possible D gene (7 bases). CDR1 is SNHLY and CDR2 is FYNNEI in the germline V gene. Trimming cost V 6 bases and J 9 bases, with 18 bases left between them. CDR3 length equals 14 residues. This CDR3 is CASRMGQTRVIQYF. The CDR3 DNA reads TGTGCCAGCAGGATGGGACAGACTAGGGTCATTCAGTACTTC.

This clonotype was detected many times. The chain uses TRBV20-1 and TRBJ2-1; TRBD1 might be the D (6 bases). The V end lost 6 bases, the J end lost 2 bases, and 11 bases lay between the germline ends. The germline V gene has CDR1 DFQATT and CDR2 SNEGSKA (reference sequence). The CDR3 runs to 13 residues. The CDR3 protein is CSAVDRPYNEQFF. CDR3 bases: TGCAGTGCCGTGGACAGACCCTACAATGAGCAGTTCTTC.

There are many counts of this clonotype. The rearrangement joins TRBV7-2 to TRBJ2-1, with D possibly being TRBD2 (5 bases). In germline, CDR1 is SGHTA, CDR2 FQGNSA. This CDR3 has 15 residues. Trimming left V 4 bases short and J 4 bases short, with 14 bases between. The CDR3 DNA reads as TGTGCCAGCAGCTCGGGGATGACTGAGTACAATGAGCAGTTCTTC. Its protein is CASSSGMTEYNEQFF.

This chain uses TRBV29-1 with TRBJ2-1; D gene uncertain. Germline V CDR1 and CDR2: SQVTM, ANQGSEA. This CDR3 comprises 13 residues. V was pared by 4 bases and J by 6 bases, with 13 bases between. The DNA for the CDR3 is TGCAGCGTTGTGGGCCCTCCGGGCAATGAGCAGTTCTTC. Encoded protein: CSVVGPPGNEQFF.

This clonotype was found a few times. This chain joins TRBV6-6 and TRBJ1-2; 7 bases agree with TRBD1. Germline CDR1 and CDR2: MNHNY and SVGAGI (reference sequence). The CDR3 is 12 amino acids. The V and J ends lost 4 bases and 7 bases, in that order; junction bases with no gene match: 3. CDR3 amino acids: CASSSDRSGYTF. The CDR3 region has the DNA TGTGCCAGCAGTTCGGACAGGTCTGGCTACACCTTC.

In its sample, this clonotype was seen a few times. This chain connects TRBV10-1 to TRBJ2-3; 8 positions match TRBD1. The V and J ends lost 6 bases and 3 bases, in that order; junction bases with no gene match: 5. Per germline, CDR1 WNHNN and CDR2 SYGVQD (reference sequence). There are 14 residues in the CDR3. The CDR3 bases are TGCGCCAGCAGGTCCAGGGGGCCAACAGATACGCAGTATTTT. This encodes CASRSRGPTDTQYF.

This clonotype was counted a few times. The V and J genes are TRBV24-1 and TRBJ2-1; D possibly corresponds to TRBD1 (6 bases). Trimming cost V 5 bases and J 4 bases, with 11 bases left between them. The CDR3 loop spans 14 amino acids. Germline CDR1 reads KGHDR; CDR2 reads SFDVKD. The CDR3 DNA sequence: TGTGCCACCAGTGGGGGGCCCTTATACAATGAGCAGTTCTTC. Translation gives CATSGGPLYNEQFF.

This clonotype was observed a handful of times. The chain links TRBV6-5 to TRBJ2-7; 7 nucleotides align to TRBD1. Germline V gene data show CDR1 as MNHEY and CDR2 as SVGAGI. With V trimmed by 2 bases and J by 5 bases, 9 bases remained unmatched. CDR3 length: 15 amino acids. The CDR3 reads CASSYMVGQVHEQYF. The DNA of the CDR3 is TGTGCCAGCAGTTACATGGTCGGACAGGTACACGAGCAGTACTTC.

This clonotype came up a few times. The V call is TRBV11-2, the J call TRBJ1-2; D is unclear. The V end was cut by 5 bases, the J end by 4 bases, with 8 bases between. This CDR3 is built from 12 residues. Germline-derived CDR1 and CDR2 are SGHAT and FQNNGV. The CDR3 region is CASSQALYGYTF. The CDR3 DNA follows: TGTGCCAGCAGCCAGGCGCTCTATGGCTACACCTTC.

This clonotype has ten or more counts. The J gene is TRBJ2-1, the V gene TRBV7-2; 11 nucleotides match TRBD2. Germline V lookup: CDR1 SGHTA, CDR2 FQGNSA. This CDR3 has 12 residues. V dropped 5 bases and J dropped 10; count of bases not matched to a gene: 1. The CDR3 sequence: CASSRTSGEQFF. The CDR3 DNA sequence: TGTGCCAGCAGCCGGACTAGCGGGGAGCAGTTCTTC.

The rearrangement uses TRBV29-1 and TRBJ2-3; 12 bases are shared with TRBD1. Trimming cost V 3 bases and J 6 bases; bases outside gene matches: 7. The germline V gene has CDR1 SQVTM and CDR2 ANQGSEA. CDR3 length: 15 amino acids. CDR3 sequence reads: CSVEAGTGGRDTQYF. The CDR3, as DNA: TGCAGCGTTGAGGCCGGGACAGGGGGCCGGGATACGCAGTATTTT.

V gene TRBV10-3 combines with J gene TRBJ2-3; 7 positions match TRBD1. V gave up 6 bases and J gave up 4 bases; unmatched junction bases: 7. Germline values: CDR1 ENHRY, CDR2 SYGVKD. This CDR3 region has 14 residues. CDR3 region: CAISQDRAPDTQYF. CDR3 nucleotides: TGTGCCATCAGCCAAGACAGGGCCCCAGATACGCAGTATTTT.

The table lists this clonotype with a few counts. This chain connects TRBV29-1 to TRBJ1-4; 10 nucleotides match TRBD1. The CDR3 covers 15 residues. V lost 7 bases and J lost 7; bases outside the gene matches: 12. The germline CDR1 and CDR2 sequences are SQVTM and ANQGSEA. CDR3 coding DNA: TGCAGCGCCCCCTTCCCGACAGGGGGCTCTGAAAAACTGTTTTTT. It is translated as CSAPFPTGGSEKLFF.